The 5 T cell receptor beta chains below all came from one sample that was sequenced in a study of blood T cell repertoires in COVID-19. The data were produced by immunoSEQ multiplex PCR, yet TCRdb's version contains in-frame clones alone and is incomplete. The table shows about 50,000 clones, with approximately 91% occurring only once. The specimen was peripheral blood. These receptors all come from a woman aged 80 or over with acute or convalescent COVID-19.

The genes are TRBV18 and TRBJ1-1, with D maybe TRBD1 (5 bases). The CDR3 extends over 19 amino acids. V was cut by 1 base and J by 6 bases, with 27 bases left in between. Germline V gives CDR1 KGHSH, CDR2 LQKENI. The DNA for the CDR3 is TGTGCCAGCTCACCACTGATGACCGGGGGAGAGGGTACGGGCGCTGAAGCTTTCTTT. Amino acid sequence: CASSPLMTGGEGTGAEAFF.

The rearrangement links TRBV5-1 to TRBJ2-3; the match to TRBD2 covers 10 bases. Germline CDR1 and CDR2: SGHRS and YFSETQ. V gave up 3 bases and J gave up 6 bases; unmatched junction bases: 4. The CDR3 totals 14 residues. CDR3: CASSSTSGLDTQYF. The CDR3 nucleotides read TGCGCCAGCAGCTCGACTAGCGGGTTGGATACGCAGTATTTT.

V and J are TRBV2 and TRBJ2-2; D is perhaps TRBD1 (6 bases). Trimming stripped 4 bases from V and 6 bases from J, with 9 bases between. CDR3 size: 13 residues. Germline V CDR1 and CDR2: SNHLY, FYNNEI. This chain's CDR3 is CASSATGAGELFF. Here the CDR3 DNA reads TGTGCCAGCAGTGCGACAGGTGCCGGGGAGCTGTTTTTT.

This sequence joins TRBV18 and TRBJ1-3, with D possibly being TRBD1 (6 bases). Germline CDR1 is KGHSH and CDR2 is LQKENI. Trimming removed 4 bases at V and 0 bases at J, with 13 bases between. This CDR3 region has 16 residues. The chain's CDR3 is CASSLQGPHSGNTIYF. DNA of the CDR3: TGTGCCAGCTCACTACAGGGCCCACACTCTGGAAACACCATATATTTT. The whole variable domain, filled in from reference TRBV18 and TRBJ1-3, reads NAGVMQNPRHLVRRRGQEARLRCSPMKGHSHVYWYRQLPEEGLKFMVYLQKENIIDESGMPKERFSAEFPKEGPSILRIQQVVRGDSAAYFCASSLQGPHSGNTIYFGEGSWLTVV.

J is TRBJ1-1 and V is TRBV28; 7 nucleotides agree with TRBD1. The CDR3 is 15 residues long. Germline V gene sequence: CDR1 MDHEN, CDR2 SYDVKM. After removal of 4 bases from V and 0 bases from J, the junction contained 5 bases not matched to a gene. The CDR3 DNA is TGTGCCAGCAGTTCTCCGGGACAGATGAACACTGAAGCTTTCTTT. It yields the protein CASSSPGQMNTEAFF.